This is a list of T cell receptor beta chains from one sample in a study of T cells in Graves' hyperthyroidism and ophthalmopathy. From the multiplex PCR reads, TCRdb called clonotypes with MiXCR, one entry per CDR3 protein. The sample holds under 700,000 distinct CDR3 sequences; around 15% are singletons and the top ten take about 20%. The sample consisted of blood. The source is a young woman with Graves' hyperthyroidism. The CDR3 runs from the conserved cysteine through the conserved F or W. Fields, in order: clone size, V gene, J gene, D gene, CDR3 DNA, CDR3 protein. The D gene is left open where the match is weak. Not all rows give a size; the values are once, few, many and, for expanded clones, a class.

many	TRBV10-3	TRBJ1-6	.	TGTGCCATCAGTGAGGGGGCGAATTCACCCCTCCACTTT	CAISEGANSPLHF
many	TRBV3-1	TRBJ1-2	.	TGTGCCAGCAGCCGGTCGGAAGCCGGGAGATATGGCTACACCTTC	CASSRSEAGRYGYTF
.	TRBV10-3	TRBJ2-2	.	TGTGCCATCAGTGAAAACACCGGGGAGCTGTTTTTT	CAISENTGELFF
many	TRBV28	TRBJ1-5	TRBD1	TGTGCCAGCAGCCGACAGGGCATTGTTCAGCCCCAGCATTTT	CASSRQGIVQPQHF
few	TRBV24-1	TRBJ2-7	.	TGTGCCACCAGTGAACGGGACCACTACGAGCAGTACTTC	CATSERDHYEQYF
.	TRBV29-1	TRBJ2-7	.	TGCAGCGTTATACAGGGAACCTACGAGCAGTACTTC	CSVIQGTYEQYF
.	TRBV13	TRBJ2-3	TRBD1	TGTGCCAGCAGCTCCGGGGACAGTTCTTTCACAGATACGCAGTATTTT	CASSSGDSSFTDTQYF
many	TRBV2	TRBJ2-1	.	TGTGCCAGCAGTGCGAATAGCGGAATCAATGAGCAGTTCTTC	CASSANSGINEQFF
many	TRBV11-2	TRBJ2-5	.	TGTGCCAGCAGCTTAAGATCTACCAGGGACGGAGGAACCCAGTACTTC	CASSLRSTRDGGTQYF
few	TRBV20-1	TRBJ2-3	TRBD2	TGCAGTGCTAGACTTAGCGGGACGGGAACCCATACGCAGTATTTT	CSARLSGTGTHTQYF
many	TRBV7-2	TRBJ2-4	.	TGTGCCAGCAGCTCTAGCGTCGGTTCTAACATTCAGTACTTC	CASSSSVGSNIQYF
many	TRBV12-3/TRBV12-4	TRBJ2-2	TRBD2	TGTGCCAGCAGCTTACGGGACCGACTAGCGGGGGGCCCCCGCGTCGGGGAGCTGTTTTTT	CASSLRDRLAGGPRVGELFF
.	TRBV4-1	TRBJ1-1	TRBD1	TGCGCCAGCAGCCAAACAGGGGTGGACACTGAAGCTTTCTTT	CASSQTGVDTEAFF
many	TRBV3-1	TRBJ2-7	.	TGTGCCAGCAGCCACGATTCGGTTAAAGACTACGAGCAGTACTTC	CASSHDSVKDYEQYF
.	TRBV18	TRBJ2-2	.	TGTGCCAGCTCACCACCGGATCCCCAGAGGAACACCGGGGAGCTGTTTTTT	CASSPPDPQRNTGELFF
few	TRBV4-3	TRBJ2-3	TRBD2	TGCGCCAGCAGCCAAGATTGGTCAGCGGGGTTTTCCTCTAGCACAGATACGCAGTATTTT	CASSQDWSAGFSSSTDTQYF
.	TRBV30	TRBJ2-2	TRBD2	TGTGCCACAACTAGGCTAGCGGAGAACACCGGGGAGCTGTTTTTT	CATTRLAENTGELFF
.	TRBV7-2	TRBJ2-7	TRBD2	TGTGCCAGCAGCCAAAACCCCTCGGGACTAGCGGGCTCCTACGAGCAGTACTTC	CASSQNPSGLAGSYEQYF
few	TRBV15	TRBJ2-3	.	TGTGCCACCAGCAGAGGAGGGGGAGGACTAGATACGCAGTATTTT	CATSRGGGGLDTQYF
.	TRBV6-4	TRBJ2-2	TRBD1	TGTGCCAGCAGAGACAGGGATGACGGGGAGCTGTTTTTT	CASRDRDDGELFF
few	TRBV19	TRBJ2-3	.	TGTGCCAGTACAGGGTATGGCACAGATACGCAGTATTTT	CASTGYGTDTQYF
.	TRBV3-1	TRBJ2-7	.	TGTGCCAGCAGCCAAGATATGGAGGTTGTCAAAACGGGTGAGCAGTACTTC	CASSQDMEVVKTGEQYF
many	TRBV10-3	TRBJ1-1	.	TGTGCCATCAGTGGGGGGAACGGACGGCTAATGAACACTGAAGCTTTCTTT	CAISGGNGRLMNTEAFF
.	TRBV27	TRBJ1-1	.	TGTGCCAGCGCAAACTTGGGGGGGGTAAACACTGAAGCTTTCTTT	CASANLGGVNTEAFF
.	TRBV19	TRBJ2-3	TRBD2	TGTGCCAGTAGTATTTCCGGGACTAGCGGGGCGGGGGGCACAGATACGCAGTATTTT	CASSISGTSGAGGTDTQYF
many	TRBV12-3/TRBV12-4	TRBJ1-6	.	TGTGCCAGCAGTTTAGGGGGACCCCTCCACTTT	CASSLGGPLHF
.	TRBV7-2	TRBJ2-7	TRBD1	TGTGCCAGCAGGGGGGACAGAACCTACGAGCAGTACTTC	CASRGDRTYEQYF
.	TRBV10-2	TRBJ1-5	.	TGCGCCAGCAGTGACCACAGGGACATTCTTTATCAGCCCCAGCATTTT	CASSDHRDILYQPQHF
many	TRBV5-1	TRBJ2-1	.	TGCGCCAGCAGCGCGCAGGTGCACTCCTACAATGAGCAGTTCTTC	CASSAQVHSYNEQFF
many	TRBV28	TRBJ2-7	.	TGTGCCAGCGTAGCCACAGGGAGCTGGAACGAGCAGTACTTC	CASVATGSWNEQYF
many	TRBV18	TRBJ1-1	TRBD1	TGTGCCAGCTCACCGGGACAGGGGCCTCGGAGGGCTGAAGCTTTCTTT	CASSPGQGPRRAEAFF
many	TRBV20-1	TRBJ2-5	.	TGCAGTGCTAGTATTACCGGGGAGACCCAGTACTTC	CSASITGETQYF
few	TRBV12-5	TRBJ2-3	.	TGTGCTAGTGGTCTCGAACGGACAGATACGCAGTATTTT	CASGLERTDTQYF
many	TRBV5-6	TRBJ2-1	TRBD2	TGTGCCAGCAGCTCCGGGACTAGCGACTACAATGAGCAGTTCTTC	CASSSGTSDYNEQFF
many	TRBV5-6	TRBJ2-3	TRBD1	TGTGCCAGCAGCCTAACAGGGGGAACTAGCACAGATACGCAGTATTTT	CASSLTGGTSTDTQYF
many	TRBV5-1	TRBJ1-1	.	TGCGCCAGCAGTATGGACACTGAAGCTTTCTTT	CASSMDTEAFF
many	TRBV7-9	TRBJ2-3	TRBD2	TGTGCCAGCAGCTCGACTAGCCCGACTGGAACAGATACGCAGTATTTT	CASSSTSPTGTDTQYF
many	TRBV11-2	TRBJ1-2	.	TGTGCCAGCAGCTTAGGTCTGGCCGATGGCTACACCTTC	CASSLGLADGYTF
many	TRBV3-1	TRBJ2-7	TRBD2	TGTGCCAGCAGCCGTACTAGCGGAACCTACGAGCAGTACTTC	CASSRTSGTYEQYF
many	TRBV28	TRBJ2-7	.	TGTGCCAGCACTCCAAGCAGATATCCCTACGAGCAGTACTTC	CASTPSRYPYEQYF
many	TRBV27	TRBJ1-1	TRBD1	TGTGCCAGCAGTCCCCAGACGATGACAGGGGATAACACTGAAGCTTTCTTT	CASSPQTMTGDNTEAFF
.	TRBV7-9	TRBJ1-2	TRBD1	TGTGCCAGCAGCCGGGGACAGGCCTCTAACTATGGCTACACCTTC	CASSRGQASNYGYTF
many	TRBV7-9	TRBJ2-5	.	TGTGCCAGCAGTCCCCCTGACAGGTGGGAGACCCAGTACTTC	CASSPPDRWETQYF
.	TRBV6-1	TRBJ2-1	TRBD2	TGTGCCAGCAGGAAGATCACTAGCGGGGGTTACAATGAGCAGTTCTTC	CASRKITSGGYNEQFF